This T cell receptor (beta chain) is from a study of shared clonotypes between healthy human individuals. Findings and caveats of the study: How much donors shared clonotypes was expected to be affected by sequencing depth. Larger richness was generally estimated for naive than memory subsets.

Sorted subsets were amplified in replicate PCRs using about 210 ng DNA, around 30,000 T cell genomes. The repertoire was sequenced with immunoSEQ multiplex PCR; TCRdb's copy has only in-frame clones and lacks some. The repertoire holds over 950,000 clones, with approximately 77% as singletons. As regards this clone: Its antigen is currently unknown.

Each donor was a Caucasian adult residing in Nashville, Tennessee. The germline CDR1 and CDR2 sequences are ENHRY and SYGVKD. The V segment lost 4 bases and the J segment 4 bases; nucleotides outside the gene matches: 7. This CDR3 comprises 15 residues. This clonotype originated in a man aged 18 to 30 in good health. Some clones in this sample may be carry-over from other donors' samples. Input material: memory CD4+ T cells from PBMCs. Subset specified: CD45RA-negative fraction. V gene TRBV10-3 combines with J gene TRBJ1-1; TRBD1 agrees at 9 bases. Here the CDR3 reads CAISVQGAGATEAFF. The CDR3 DNA reads as TGTGCCATCAGTGTACAGGGGGCAGGGGCCACTGAAGCTTTCTTT.